Sequencing of this T cell receptor (beta chain) was carried out in a study of cytomegalovirus exposure and HLA in healthy donors. General study results and limits: Cytomegalovirus association was assigned to approximately 160 TCR beta chains. Per a prior analysis, the majority of TCR beta V segments were productive roughly 90% or roughly 30% of the time.

Primers: 60 Vbeta forward and 13 Jbeta reverse. Only in-frame clones appear in the TCRdb table, and some are missing; sequencing was by immunoSEQ multiplex PCR. The sample holds 95,000 to 150,000 clones, 72% seen once. Unrecorded immune exposure was likely among donors, who were nominally healthy when sampled. There are 17 residues in the CDR3. V lost 5 bases and J lost 0; bases outside the gene matches: 8. Germline lookup yields CDR1 SGHNT and CDR2 YENEEA. Comment on this clone: Its specificity is unknown.

What was sequenced was PBMCs. V usage is TRBV11-3 and J usage is TRBJ2-1; 9 bases are shared with TRBD2. This sequence originates from a man aged 30 to 45 in good health and CMV-seronegative. This CDR3 reads CASSPSGALSSYNEQFF. DNA for the CDR3: TGTGCCAGCAGCCCTAGCGGGGCCTTAAGCTCCTACAATGAGCAGTTCTTC.